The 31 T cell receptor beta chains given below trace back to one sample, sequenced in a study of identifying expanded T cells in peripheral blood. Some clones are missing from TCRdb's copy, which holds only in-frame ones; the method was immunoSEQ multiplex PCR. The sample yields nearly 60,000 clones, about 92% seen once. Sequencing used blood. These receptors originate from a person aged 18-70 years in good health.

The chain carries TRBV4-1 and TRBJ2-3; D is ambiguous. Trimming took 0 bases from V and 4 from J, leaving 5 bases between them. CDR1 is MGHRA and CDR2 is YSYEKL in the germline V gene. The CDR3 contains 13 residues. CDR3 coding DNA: TGCGCCAGCAGCCAAGATTGGTCAGATACGCAGTATTTT. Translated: CASSQDWSDTQYF.

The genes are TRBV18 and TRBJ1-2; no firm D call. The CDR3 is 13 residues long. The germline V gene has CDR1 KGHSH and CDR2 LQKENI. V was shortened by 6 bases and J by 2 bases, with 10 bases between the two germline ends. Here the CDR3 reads CASSLAKNYGYTF. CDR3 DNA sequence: TGTGCCAGCTCTCTAGCTAAGAACTATGGCTACACCTTC.

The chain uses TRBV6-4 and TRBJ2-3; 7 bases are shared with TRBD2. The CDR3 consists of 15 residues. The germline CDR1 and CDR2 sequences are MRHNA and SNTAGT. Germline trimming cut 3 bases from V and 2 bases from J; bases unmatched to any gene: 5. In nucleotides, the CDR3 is TGTGCCAGCAGTGATCGAGGGAGGGCCACAGATACGCAGTATTTT. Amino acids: CASSDRGRATDTQYF.

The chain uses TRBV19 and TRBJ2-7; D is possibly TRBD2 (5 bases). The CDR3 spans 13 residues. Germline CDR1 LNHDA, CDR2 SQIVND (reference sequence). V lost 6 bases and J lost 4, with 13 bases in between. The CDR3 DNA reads TGTGCCAGTAGGCGGACTGAAGAATACGAGCAGTACTTC. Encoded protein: CASRRTEEYEQYF.

As DNA, the CDR3 is TGTGCCAGCAGCCCCTCCTTGGGGGCCTCTAACTATGGCTACACCTTC. Translation: CASSPSLGASNYGYTF. J is TRBJ1-2 and V is TRBV9; D is perhaps TRBD1 (6 bases). CDR1 SGDLS and CDR2 YYNGEE come from the germline V gene. Trimming stripped 4 bases from V and 0 bases from J, with 16 bases between. This CDR3 is built from 16 residues.

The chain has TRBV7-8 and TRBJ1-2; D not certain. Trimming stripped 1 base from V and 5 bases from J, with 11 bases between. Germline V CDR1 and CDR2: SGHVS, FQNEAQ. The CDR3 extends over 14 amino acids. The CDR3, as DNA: TGTGCCAGCAGCTTAGGGGATCGATTATATGGCTACACCTTC. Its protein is CASSLGDRLYGYTF.

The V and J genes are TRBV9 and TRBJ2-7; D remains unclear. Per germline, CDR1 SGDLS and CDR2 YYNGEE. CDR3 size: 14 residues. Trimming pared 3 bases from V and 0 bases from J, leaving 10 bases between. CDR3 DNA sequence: TGTGCCAGCAGCGCCGCTTCTTTCTCCTACGAGCAGTACTTC. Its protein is CASSAASFSYEQYF.

CDR3 sequence (DNA): TGTGCCAGCAGCGTAGCTTCCCACATGACAATAATTGGAAACACCATATATTTT. Translated: CASSVASHMTIIGNTIYF. The chain links TRBV9 to TRBJ1-3; D is ambiguous. CDR1 is SGDLS and CDR2 is YYNGEE in the germline V gene. Trimming took off 0 bases at V and 3 bases at J, with 19 bases between the two ends. The CDR3 has 18 amino acids.

The CDR3 region has the DNA TGTGCCAGCAGTTATAGACGGGACTACGAGCAGTACTTC. Amino acids: CASSYRRDYEQYF. The chain has TRBV6-5 and TRBJ2-7; D perhaps matches TRBD2 (5 bases). The CDR3 contains 13 residues. V lost 3 bases to trimming and J lost 3 bases, with 9 bases between them. CDR1 and CDR2 (germline): MNHEY, SVGAGI.

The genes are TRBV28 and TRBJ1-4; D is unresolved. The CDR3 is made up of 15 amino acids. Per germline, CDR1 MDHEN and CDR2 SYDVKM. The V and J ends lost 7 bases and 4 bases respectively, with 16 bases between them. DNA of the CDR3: TGTGCCAGCAACACCCCCGGGCAGAATAATGAAAAACTGTTTTTT. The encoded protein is CASNTPGQNNEKLFF.

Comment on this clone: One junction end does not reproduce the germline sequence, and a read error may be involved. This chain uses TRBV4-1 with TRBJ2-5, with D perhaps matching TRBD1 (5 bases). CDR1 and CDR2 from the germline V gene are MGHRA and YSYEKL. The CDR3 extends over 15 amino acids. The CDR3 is CASSQGERSTENQYF. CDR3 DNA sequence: TGCGCCAGCAGCCAAGGTGAACGTTCGACAGAGAACCAGTACTTC.

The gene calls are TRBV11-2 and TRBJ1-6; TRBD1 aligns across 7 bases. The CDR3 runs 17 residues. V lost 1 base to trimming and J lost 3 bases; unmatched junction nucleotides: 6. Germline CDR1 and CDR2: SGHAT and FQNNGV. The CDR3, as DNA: TGTGCCAGCAGCTTAGTGGCGGGACAGCGCTATAATTCACCCCTCCACTTT. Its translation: CASSLVAGQRYNSPLHF.

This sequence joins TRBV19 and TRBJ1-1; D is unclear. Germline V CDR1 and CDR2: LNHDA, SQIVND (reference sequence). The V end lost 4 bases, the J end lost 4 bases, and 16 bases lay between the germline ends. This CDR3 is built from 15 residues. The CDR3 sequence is CASSTSPAGSTEAFF. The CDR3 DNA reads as TGTGCCAGTAGTACCTCCCCGGCCGGGAGCACTGAAGCTTTCTTT.

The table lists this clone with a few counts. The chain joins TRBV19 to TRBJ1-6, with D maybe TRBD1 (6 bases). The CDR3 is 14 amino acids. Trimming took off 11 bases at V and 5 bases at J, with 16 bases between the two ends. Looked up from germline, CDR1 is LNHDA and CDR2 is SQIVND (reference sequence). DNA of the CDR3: TGTGCCTCGAAGGAGGACAGCGATAATTCACCCCTCCACTTT. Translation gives CASKEDSDNSPLHF. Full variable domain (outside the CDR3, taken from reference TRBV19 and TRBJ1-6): DGGITQSPKYLFRKEGQNVTLSCEQNLNHDAMYWYRQDPGQGLRLIYYSQIVNDFQKGDIAEGYSVSREKKESFPLTVTSAQKNPTAFYLCASKEDSDNSPLHFGNGTRLTVT.

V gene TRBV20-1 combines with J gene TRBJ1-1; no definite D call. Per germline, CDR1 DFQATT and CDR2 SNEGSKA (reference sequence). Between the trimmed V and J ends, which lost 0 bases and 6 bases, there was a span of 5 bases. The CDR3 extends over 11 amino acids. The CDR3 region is CSARDFSEAFF. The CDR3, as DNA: TGCAGTGCTAGAGATTTCTCTGAAGCTTTCTTT.

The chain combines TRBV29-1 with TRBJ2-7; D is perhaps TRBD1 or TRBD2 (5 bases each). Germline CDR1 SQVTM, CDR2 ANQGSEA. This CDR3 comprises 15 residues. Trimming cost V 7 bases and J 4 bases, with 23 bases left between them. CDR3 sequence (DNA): TGCAGCGCCCGTGGGAGCAGGGTGGCACCTTACGAGCAGTACTTC. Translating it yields CSARGSRVAPYEQYF.

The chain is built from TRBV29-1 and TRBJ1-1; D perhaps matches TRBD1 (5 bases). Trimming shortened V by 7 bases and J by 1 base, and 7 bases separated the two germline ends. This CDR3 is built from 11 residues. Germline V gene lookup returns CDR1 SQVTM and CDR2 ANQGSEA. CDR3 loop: CSGDRNTEAFF. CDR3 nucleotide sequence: TGCAGCGGCGACAGGAACACTGAAGCTTTCTTT.

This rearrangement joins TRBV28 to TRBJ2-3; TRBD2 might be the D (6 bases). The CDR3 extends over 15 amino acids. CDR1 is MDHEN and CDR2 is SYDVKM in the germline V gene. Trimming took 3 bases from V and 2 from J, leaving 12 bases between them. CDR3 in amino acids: CASSLGGGDTDTQYF. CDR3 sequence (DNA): TGTGCCAGCAGTTTGGGTGGCGGGGACACAGATACGCAGTATTTT.

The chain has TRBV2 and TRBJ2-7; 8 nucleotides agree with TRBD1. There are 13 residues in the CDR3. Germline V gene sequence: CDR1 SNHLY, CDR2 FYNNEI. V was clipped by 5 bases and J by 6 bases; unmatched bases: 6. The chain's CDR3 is CASSKPQGGEQYF. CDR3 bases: TGTGCCAGCAGTAAACCACAGGGGGGCGAGCAGTACTTC.

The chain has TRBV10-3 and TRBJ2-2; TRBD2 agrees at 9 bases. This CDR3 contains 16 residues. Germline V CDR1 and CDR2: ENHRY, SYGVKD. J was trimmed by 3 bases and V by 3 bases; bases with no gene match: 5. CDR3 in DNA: TGTGCCATCAGTGAAGCTAGCGGGGATCACACCGGGGAGCTGTTTTTT. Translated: CAISEASGDHTGELFF.

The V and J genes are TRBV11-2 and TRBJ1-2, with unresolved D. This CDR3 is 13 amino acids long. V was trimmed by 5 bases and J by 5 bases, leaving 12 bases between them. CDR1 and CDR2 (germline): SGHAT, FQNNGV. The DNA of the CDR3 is TGTGCCAGCAGCGCGGGGAAGAAGTATGGCTACACCTTC. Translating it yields CASSAGKKYGYTF.

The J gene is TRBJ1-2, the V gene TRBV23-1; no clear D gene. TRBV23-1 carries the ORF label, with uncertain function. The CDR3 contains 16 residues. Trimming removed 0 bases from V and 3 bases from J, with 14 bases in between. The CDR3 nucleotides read TGCGCCAGCAGTCAATCTCCCCACCGGCAGGACTATGGCTACACCTTC. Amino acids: CASSQSPHRQDYGYTF.

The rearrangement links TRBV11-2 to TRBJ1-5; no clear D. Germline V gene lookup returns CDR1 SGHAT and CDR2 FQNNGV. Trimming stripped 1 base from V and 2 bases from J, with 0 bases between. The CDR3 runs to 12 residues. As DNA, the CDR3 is TGTGCCAGCAGCTTAGGCAATCAGCCCCAGCATTTT. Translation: CASSLGNQPQHF.

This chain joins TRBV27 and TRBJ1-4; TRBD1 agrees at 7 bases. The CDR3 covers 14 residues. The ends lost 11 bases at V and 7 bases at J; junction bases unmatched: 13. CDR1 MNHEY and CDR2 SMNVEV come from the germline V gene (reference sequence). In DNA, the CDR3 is TGTGCCTCTTCCAGGGGGGCGTTCCCTGAAAAACTGTTTTTT. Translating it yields CASSRGAFPEKLFF.

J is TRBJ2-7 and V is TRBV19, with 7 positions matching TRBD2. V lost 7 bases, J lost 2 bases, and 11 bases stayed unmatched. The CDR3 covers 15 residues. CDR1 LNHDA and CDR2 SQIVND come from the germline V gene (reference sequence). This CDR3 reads CASNMGGSSPYEQYF. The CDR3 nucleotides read TGTGCCAGTAACATGGGAGGGAGTTCCCCCTACGAGCAGTACTTC.

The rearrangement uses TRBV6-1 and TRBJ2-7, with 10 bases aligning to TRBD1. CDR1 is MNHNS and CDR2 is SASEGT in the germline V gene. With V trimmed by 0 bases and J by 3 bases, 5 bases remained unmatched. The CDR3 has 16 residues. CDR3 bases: TGTGCCAGCAGTGAAGCCTCTGGACAGGGGGGCTACGAGCAGTACTTC. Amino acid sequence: CASSEASGQGGYEQYF.

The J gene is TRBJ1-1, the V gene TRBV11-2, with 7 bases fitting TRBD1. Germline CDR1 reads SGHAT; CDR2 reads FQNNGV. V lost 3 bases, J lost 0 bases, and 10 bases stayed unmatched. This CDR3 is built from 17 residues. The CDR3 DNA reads TGTGCCAGCAGCTTGGGGAAGGGACAGAAGCTGAACACTGAAGCTTTCTTT. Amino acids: CASSLGKGQKLNTEAFF.

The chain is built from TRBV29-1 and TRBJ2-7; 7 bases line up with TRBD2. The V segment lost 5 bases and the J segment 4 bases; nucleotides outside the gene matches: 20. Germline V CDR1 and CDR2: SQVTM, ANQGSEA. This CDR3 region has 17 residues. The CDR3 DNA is TGCAGCGTTTCCGGGGCCAATTCAGGCGGGAGTAGATACGAGCAGTACTTC. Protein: CSVSGANSGGSRYEQYF.

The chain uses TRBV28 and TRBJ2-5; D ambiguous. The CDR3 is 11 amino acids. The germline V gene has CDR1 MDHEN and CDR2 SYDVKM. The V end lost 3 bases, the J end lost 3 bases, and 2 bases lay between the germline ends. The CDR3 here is CASSFEETQYF. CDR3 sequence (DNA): TGTGCCAGCAGTTTCGAAGAGACCCAGTACTTC.

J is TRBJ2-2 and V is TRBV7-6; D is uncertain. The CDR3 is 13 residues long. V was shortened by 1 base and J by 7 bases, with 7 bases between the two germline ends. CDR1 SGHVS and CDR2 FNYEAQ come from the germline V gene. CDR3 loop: CASSLVSGGELFF. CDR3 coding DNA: TGTGCCAGCAGCTTAGTCTCTGGCGGGGAGCTGTTTTTT.

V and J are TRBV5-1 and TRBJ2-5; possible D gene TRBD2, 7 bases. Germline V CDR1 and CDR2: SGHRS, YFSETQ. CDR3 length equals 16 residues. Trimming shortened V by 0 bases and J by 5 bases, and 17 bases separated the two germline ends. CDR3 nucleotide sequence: TGCGCCAGCAGCTTGGCCGGGCGGGGGCTCGGGGAGACCCAGTACTTC. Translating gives CASSLAGRGLGETQYF.